This TCR beta chain stems from a study of blood T cell repertoires in COVID-19. Germline V gene data show CDR1 as MGHDK and CDR2 as SYGVNS. The CDR3 totals 17 residues. Trimming took 4 bases from V and 0 from J, leaving 17 bases between them. Using immunoSEQ multiplex PCR, the repertoire was profiled, and TCRdb retains in-frame clones only, with some absent. The table shows some 130,000 clones, with 60% to 75% occurring only once. The J gene is TRBJ2-3, the V gene TRBV25-1, with a weak D call TRBD1 (6 bases). This TCR came from a woman aged 70 to 79 with acute or convalescent COVID-19. Input material: peripheral blood. CDR3 in amino acids: CASSALGNRASTDTQYF. The CDR3 bases are TGTGCCAGCAGTGCCCTGGGGAACAGGGCTAGCACAGATACGCAGTATTTT.